This T cell receptor beta chain emerged from a study of T cells in Graves' hyperthyroidism and ophthalmopathy. Patients were aged 18 to 65, had disease duration under 2 months, and had newly diagnosed hyperthyroidism. What was amplified from RNA transcripts were TCR beta CDR3 regions. Primed by the HTBI set, a first-round RT-PCR was run on the TCR CDR3. Via MiXCR, TCRdb re-called the multiplex PCR reads, giving one row per CDR3 protein. The data contain about 290,000 distinct CDR3 sequences, about an eighth of them seen just once; the ten biggest clones take up approximately 8.6%. This clonotype was observed many times. The antigen remains undetermined. General study points: Model-based prediction identified ophthalmopathy a median 6.5 months prior to its onset.

This TCR was sampled from a woman younger than 45 with Graves' hyperthyroidism that later progressed to Graves' ophthalmopathy. The specimen sequenced was blood.

The CDR3: CSGDNRATEAFF. CDR3 nucleotides: TGCAGTGGTGATAACAGGGCCACTGAAGCTTTCTTT. The rearrangement uses TRBV20-1 and TRBJ1-1; D is perhaps TRBD1 (6 bases). CDR1 is DFQATT, CDR2 SNEGSKA, per germline (reference sequence). The CDR3 sequence is 12 residues long. Trimming took 7 bases from V and 4 from J, leaving 13 bases between them.